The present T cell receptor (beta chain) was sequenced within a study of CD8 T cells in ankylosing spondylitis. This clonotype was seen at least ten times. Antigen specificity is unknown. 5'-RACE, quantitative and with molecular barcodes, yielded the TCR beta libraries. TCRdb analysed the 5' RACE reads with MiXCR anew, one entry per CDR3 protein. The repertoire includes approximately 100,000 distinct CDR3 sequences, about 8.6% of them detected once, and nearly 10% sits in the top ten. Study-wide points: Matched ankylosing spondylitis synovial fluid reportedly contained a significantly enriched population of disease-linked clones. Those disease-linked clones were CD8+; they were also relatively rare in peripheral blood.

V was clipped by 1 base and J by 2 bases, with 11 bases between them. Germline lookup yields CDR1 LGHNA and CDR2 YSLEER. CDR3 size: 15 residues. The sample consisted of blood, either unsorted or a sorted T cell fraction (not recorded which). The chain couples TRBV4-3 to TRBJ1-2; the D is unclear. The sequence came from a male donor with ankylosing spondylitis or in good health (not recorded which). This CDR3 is CASSQAPRGNYGYTF. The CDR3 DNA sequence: TGCGCCAGCAGCCAAGCCCCCCGCGGGAACTATGGCTACACCTTC.